Listed here are 24 T cell receptor beta chains from one sample, sequenced in a study of blood T cell repertoires in COVID-19. Assay: immunoSEQ multiplex PCR; the TCRdb copy retains only in-frame clones and omits some. Of about 280,000 clones in the sample, roughly 80% were seen once. The sequencing input was PBMCs or T cells enriched from blood (not recorded which). Receptors originate from a man aged 35 to 55 who had been exposed to COVID-19.

V gene TRBV27 combines with J gene TRBJ2-5, with TRBD2 as a possible D gene (6 bases). V was clipped by 2 bases and J by 7 bases, with 11 bases between them. CDR3 size: 13 residues. Germline V lookup: CDR1 MNHEY, CDR2 SMNVEV (reference sequence). CDR3 in amino acids: CASSLDSGWTQYF. CDR3 nucleotides: TGTGCCAGCAGTTTAGACAGCGGGTGGACCCAGTACTTC.

The gene calls are TRBV5-1 and TRBJ2-1; D is perhaps TRBD2 (5 bases). Germline lookup yields CDR1 SGHRS and CDR2 YFSETQ. Trimming took off 5 bases at V and 8 bases at J, with 17 bases between the two ends. CDR3 size: 14 residues. CDR3 sequence reads: CASSPARELDEQFF. As DNA, the CDR3 is TGCGCCAGCAGTCCCGCCCGTGAACTAGATGAGCAGTTCTTC.

The chain couples TRBV18 to TRBJ1-2, with D uncertain. V was trimmed by 3 bases and J by 11 bases, leaving 13 bases between them. Per germline, CDR1 KGHSH and CDR2 LQKENI. The CDR3 is 12 amino acids. CDR3 in DNA: TGTGCCAGCTCACCGAGGGATCGGGCGTACACCTTC. Translating it yields CASSPRDRAYTF.

This clone was detected only a few times. In DNA form, the CDR3 reads TGTGCCAGTAGTAACGCGGATACGCAGTATTTT. Encoded protein: CASSNADTQYF. This rearrangement joins TRBV19 to TRBJ2-3, with no clear D. Germline lookup yields CDR1 LNHDA and CDR2 SQIVND (reference sequence). This CDR3 spans 11 amino acids. The V and J ends lost 4 bases and 6 bases respectively, with 5 bases between them.

The J gene is TRBJ2-3, the V gene TRBV6-5; a possible D gene is TRBD2 (6 bases). Looked up from germline, CDR1 is MNHEY and CDR2 is SVGAGI. V lost 2 bases, J lost 3 bases, and 12 bases lay in between. CDR3 length: 15 residues. As DNA, the CDR3 is TGTGCCAGCAGTTACCTATTGGGAGGAACAGATACGCAGTATTTT. Encoded protein: CASSYLLGGTDTQYF.

V gene TRBV19 combines with J gene TRBJ1-5; D might be TRBD1 (5 bases). Trimming left V 7 bases short and J 5 bases short, with 12 bases between. From germline, CDR1 is LNHDA and CDR2 SQIVND (reference sequence). The CDR3 has 13 amino acids. CDR3: CASISGGDQPQHF. CDR3 sequence (DNA): TGTGCCAGTATCTCGGGGGGGGATCAGCCCCAGCATTTT.

This sequence joins TRBV7-3 and TRBJ2-3, with a tentative D call TRBD2 (6 bases). The CDR3 has 13 amino acids. V lost 1 base and J lost 5, with 7 bases in between. Germline V gives CDR1 SGHTA, CDR2 FQGTGA. This CDR3 reads CASSLRRGDTQYF. The CDR3 bases are TGTGCCAGCAGCTTAAGGAGGGGAGATACGCAGTATTTT. The complete variable domain, with remaining parts taken from reference TRBV7-3 and TRBJ2-3, reads GAGVSQTPSNKVTEKGKYVELRCDPISGHTALYWYRQSLGQGPEFLIYFQGTGAADDSGLPNDRFFAVRPEGSVSTLKIQRTERGDSAVYLCASSLRRGDTQYFGPGTRLTVL.

A remark on this clone: This specimen includes other DNA sequences encoding the same CDR3. The rearrangement links TRBV14 to TRBJ2-1; D unclear. The CDR3 spans 15 residues. Per germline, CDR1 SGHDN and CDR2 FVKESK. Deletions cut 0 bases from V and 4 bases from J, with 10 bases between. CDR3 DNA: TGTGCCAGCAGCCAAGATCGGCAGGTATACAATGAGCAGTTCTTC. Amino acids: CASSQDRQVYNEQFF.

V and J are TRBV18 and TRBJ1-5; 7 bases agree with TRBD1. This CDR3 is built from 15 residues. Germline trimming cut 8 bases from V and 5 bases from J; bases unmatched to any gene: 12. Germline V CDR1 and CDR2: KGHSH, LQKENI. This CDR3 reads CASTLVGQVDQPQHF. CDR3 in DNA: TGTGCCAGCACCCTAGTAGGACAGGTTGATCAGCCCCAGCATTTT.

The V and J genes are TRBV11-1 and TRBJ2-1; no clear D gene. Trimming cost V 4 bases and J 5 bases, with 15 bases left between them. CDR1 and CDR2 from the germline V gene are SGHAT and FQDESV (reference sequence). CDR3 length: 15 amino acids. This CDR3 is CASSSHSSENNEQFF. CDR3 bases: TGTGCCAGCAGCTCCCACTCCAGCGAGAACAATGAGCAGTTCTTC.

The genes are TRBV10-3 and TRBJ1-2; D perhaps matches TRBD1 (6 bases). The CDR3 is 15 amino acids. The germline CDR1 and CDR2 sequences are ENHRY and SYGVKD. The V gene lost 0 bases and the J gene lost 8 bases, with 16 bases spanning the gap. The CDR3 region has the DNA TGTGCCATCAGTGAGTCGGGTGCAGGGGTAGGCGGCTACACCTTC. Protein: CAISESGAGVGGYTF.

The V call is TRBV6-5, the J call TRBJ2-1; D call uncertain. The CDR3 runs to 13 residues. The germline V gene encodes CDR1 MNHEY and CDR2 SVGAGI. As DNA, the CDR3 is TGTGCTTCATTCGGGTTCTCTGTCAATGAGCAGTTCTTC. The encoded protein is CASFGFSVNEQFF.

The chain links TRBV19 to TRBJ2-2; 11 bases fit TRBD2. Germline lookup yields CDR1 LNHDA and CDR2 SQIVND (reference sequence). With V trimmed by 6 bases and J by 4 bases, 7 bases remained unmatched. The CDR3 sequence is 16 residues long. This chain's CDR3 is CASRGLAEKFTGELFF. In DNA, the CDR3 is TGTGCCAGTAGGGGACTAGCGGAGAAGTTCACCGGGGAGCTGTTTTTT.

The V and J genes are TRBV6-6 and TRBJ1-3; 7 bases match TRBD1. CDR1 MNHNY and CDR2 SVGAGI come from the germline V gene (reference sequence). The V segment lost 7 bases and the J segment 7 bases; nucleotides outside the gene matches: 13. The CDR3 consists of 15 residues. In nucleotides, the CDR3 is TGTGCCAGCAATTTACAGGGGTTTATTGGGAACACCATATATTTT. It yields the protein CASNLQGFIGNTIYF.

The chain is built from TRBV30 and TRBJ1-3; D unclear. From germline, CDR1 is GTSNPN and CDR2 SVGIG (reference sequence). This CDR3 has 15 residues. V gave up 2 bases and J gave up 0 bases, with 11 bases separating them. CDR3 residues: CAWSRRARSGNTIYF. CDR3 DNA: TGTGCCTGGAGTAGGAGGGCCCGCTCTGGAAACACCATATATTTT.

This sequence joins TRBV14 and TRBJ2-2; D perhaps matches TRBD1 (7 bases). The CDR3 is 16 amino acids. V lost 1 base, J lost 7 bases, and 16 bases lay in between. Germline lookup yields CDR1 SGHDN and CDR2 FVKESK. The CDR3 here is CASSQVVPGGGGELFF. The CDR3 nucleotides are TGTGCCAGCAGCCAAGTGGTTCCAGGGGGAGGCGGGGAGCTGTTTTTT.

This CDR3 is CSVGGGNYGYTF. CDR3 DNA: TGCAGCGTTGGGGGCGGAAACTATGGCTACACCTTC. The V call is TRBV29-1, the J call TRBJ1-2; TRBD1 might be the D (5 bases). CDR3 length equals 12 residues. Trimming cost V 4 bases and J 2 bases, with 8 bases left between them. Germline V lookup: CDR1 SQVTM, CDR2 ANQGSEA. The complete variable domain, with remaining parts taken from reference TRBV29-1 and TRBJ1-2, reads SAVISQKPSRDICQRGTSLTIQCQVDSQVTMMFWYRQQPGQSLTLIATANQGSEATYESGFVIDKFPISRPNLTFSTLTVSNMSPEDSSIYLCSVGGGNYGYTFGSGTRLTVV.

A few counts support this clone. The chain recombines TRBV12-5 with TRBJ2-2, with D hard to call. Trimming shortened V by 4 bases and J by 5 bases, and 5 bases separated the two germline ends. The CDR3 is made up of 12 amino acids. Germline lookup yields CDR1 LGHNT and CDR2 FRNRAP. The CDR3 nucleotides are TGTGCTAGTGGTTCCCGGACCGGGGAGCTGTTTTTT. Amino acids: CASGSRTGELFF.

The gene calls are TRBV4-2 and TRBJ2-1, with TRBD2 matching over 7 bases. V lost 3 bases to trimming and J lost 1 base; unmatched junction nucleotides: 9. The CDR3 sequence is 17 residues long. Germline lookup yields CDR1 LGHNA and CDR2 YNFKEQ. CDR3 region: CASSHAPGLRSYNEQFF. For the CDR3, the DNA is TGTGCCAGCAGCCATGCGCCGGGACTAAGGTCCTACAATGAGCAGTTCTTC.

In its sample, this clone was seen a few times. The genes are TRBV4-1 and TRBJ2-7; D may be TRBD2 (5 bases). Germline V gene sequence: CDR1 MGHRA, CDR2 YSYEKL. V lost 1 base, J lost 0 bases, and 13 bases lay in between. CDR3 length: 16 amino acids. Written as DNA, the CDR3 is TGCGCCAGCAGCCAAGCTCCGGACTGGAGCTCCTACGAGCAGTACTTC. Its translation is CASSQAPDWSSYEQYF.

This clone has just one count. The chain links TRBV7-9 to TRBJ2-7; 8 bases are a match to TRBD2. CDR1 and CDR2 (germline): SEHNR, FQNEAQ (reference sequence). V was clipped by 5 bases and J by 1 base; unmatched bases: 10. This CDR3 contains 16 residues. As DNA, the CDR3 is TGTGCCAGCAGCCCCCCAGCGGGAGAGGGTTCCTACGAGCAGTACTTC. This encodes CASSPPAGEGSYEQYF.

The V and J genes are TRBV6-6 and TRBJ2-1; the match to TRBD1 covers 8 bases. Germline V gene lookup returns CDR1 MNHNY and CDR2 SVGAGI (reference sequence). V gave up 0 bases and J gave up 5 bases; unmatched junction bases: 6. This CDR3 is built from 16 residues. The CDR3: CASSYSPRTGNNEQFF. The CDR3 DNA is TGTGCCAGCAGTTACTCACCCCGGACAGGGAACAATGAGCAGTTCTTC.

V and J are TRBV5-1 and TRBJ2-1; no definite D call. Looked up from germline, CDR1 is SGHRS and CDR2 is YFSETQ. The CDR3 runs to 15 residues. V was shortened by 4 bases and J by 0 bases, with 11 bases between the two germline ends. CDR3 region: CASSPRQSSYNEQFF. Here the CDR3 DNA reads TGCGCCAGCAGCCCGCGGCAGAGCTCCTACAATGAGCAGTTCTTC.

The rearrangement joins TRBV28 to TRBJ1-5; TRBD1 aligns across 10 bases. Trimming cost V 4 bases and J 5 bases; bases outside gene matches: 11. The CDR3 is 17 residues long. Per the germline V gene, CDR1 is MDHEN and CDR2 is SYDVKM. The CDR3 DNA reads TGTGCCAGCAGTTCCGAGGCTCGACAGGGGGCGCATCAGCCCCAGCATTTT. This translates into CASSSEARQGAHQPQHF. Together with reference TRBV28 and TRBJ1-5, the CDR3 gives the full variable domain: DVKVTQSSRYLVKRTGEKVFLECVQDMDHENMFWYRQDPGLGLRLIYFSYDVKMKEKGDIPEGYSVSREKKERFSLILESASTNQTSMYLCASSSEARQGAHQPQHFGDGTRLSIL.